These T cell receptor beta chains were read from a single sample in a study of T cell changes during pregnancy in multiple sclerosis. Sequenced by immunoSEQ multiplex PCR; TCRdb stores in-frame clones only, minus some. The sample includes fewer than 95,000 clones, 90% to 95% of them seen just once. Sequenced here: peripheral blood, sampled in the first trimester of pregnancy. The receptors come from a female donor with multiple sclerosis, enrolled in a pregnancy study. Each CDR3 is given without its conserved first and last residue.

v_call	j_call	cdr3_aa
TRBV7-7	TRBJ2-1	ASSLGDRFTNEQF
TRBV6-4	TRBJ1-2	ASSPSTPDRPGGTNYGYT
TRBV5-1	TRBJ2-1	ASSSTGTTYNEQF
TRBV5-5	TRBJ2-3	ASSLGQVFTDTQY
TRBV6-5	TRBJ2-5	ASRRLAGGLETQY
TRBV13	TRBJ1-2	ASSLAAGSNYGYT
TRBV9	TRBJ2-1	ASSALTSGGAGEQF
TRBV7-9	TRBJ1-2	ASRARGGEEDGYT
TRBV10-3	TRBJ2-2	AISEGGSGGELF
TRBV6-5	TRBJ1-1	ASSLGGPGNTEAF
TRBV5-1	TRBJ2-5	ASSFGTLQETQY
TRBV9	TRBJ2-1	ASSPQRGPNNEQF
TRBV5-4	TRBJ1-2	ASSRQGSLYGYT
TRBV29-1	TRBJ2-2	SVEGRDSLSNTGELF
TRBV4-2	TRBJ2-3	ASSSPGFWESVDTQY
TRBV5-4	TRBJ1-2	ASSSGTGDGYT
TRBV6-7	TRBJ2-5	ASSYPRLGGKETQY
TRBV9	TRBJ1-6	ASSVAGQPPSSYNSPLH
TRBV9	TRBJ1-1	ASSERRDRVAEAF
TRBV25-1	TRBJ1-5	ASSVLNQPQH
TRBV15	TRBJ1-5	ATSRDPEGNQPQH
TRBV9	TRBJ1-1	ASSEWTGGRAEAF
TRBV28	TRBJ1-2	ASSGANYGYT
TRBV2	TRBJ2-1	ASSEVLAVSYNEQF
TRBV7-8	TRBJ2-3	ASSPEVPTDTQY
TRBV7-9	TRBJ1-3	ASSPSGALGNTIY
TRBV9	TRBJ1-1	ASSGDGVRAAEAF
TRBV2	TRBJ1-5	ASSDLGGRNQPQH
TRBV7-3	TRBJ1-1	ASSLEAF
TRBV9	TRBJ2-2	ASSVLAENTGELF
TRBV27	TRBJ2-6	ASNHNSGANVLT
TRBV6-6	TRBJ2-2	ASSSTNTGELF
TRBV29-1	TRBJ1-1	SVEGRLNTEAF
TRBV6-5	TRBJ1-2	ASSYQANYGYT
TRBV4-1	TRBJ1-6	ASSQDRASSYNSPLH
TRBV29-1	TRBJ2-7	SAGDSYEQY
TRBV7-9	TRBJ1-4	ASRRRDIEKLF
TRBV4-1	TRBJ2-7	ASRPTTGTHEQY
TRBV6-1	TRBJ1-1	ASNVGRGLETEAF
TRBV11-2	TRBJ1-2	ASSLSAGDYGYT
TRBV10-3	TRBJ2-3	AISESMDSHTDTQY
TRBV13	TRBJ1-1	ASSLGQGMRNTEAF
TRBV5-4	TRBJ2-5	ASRDRGQETQY
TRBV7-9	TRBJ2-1	ASRGTGEQF
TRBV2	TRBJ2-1	ASSEGTSGAFNEQF
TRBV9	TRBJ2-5	ASSVEAGPQGAQY
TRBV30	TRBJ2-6	AWSVLGAGANVLT
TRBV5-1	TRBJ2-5	ASSLEIAGTQETQY
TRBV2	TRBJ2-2	ASSVRQGDTGELF
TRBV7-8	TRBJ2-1	ASSFTGIKSYNEQF
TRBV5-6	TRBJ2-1	ASSIPPRDREAEQF
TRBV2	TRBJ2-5	ASSSGTVSETQY
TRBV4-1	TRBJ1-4	ASSPSGGDRNEKLF
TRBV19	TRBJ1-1	ASSSRHRETEAF
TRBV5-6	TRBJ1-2	ASRPVTGEFNYGYT
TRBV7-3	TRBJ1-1	ASSPQAYTEAF
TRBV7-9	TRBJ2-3	ASSPRGPDTQY
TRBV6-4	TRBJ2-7	ASTHDPRLAASYEQY
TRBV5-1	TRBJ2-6	ASSETGAGANVLT